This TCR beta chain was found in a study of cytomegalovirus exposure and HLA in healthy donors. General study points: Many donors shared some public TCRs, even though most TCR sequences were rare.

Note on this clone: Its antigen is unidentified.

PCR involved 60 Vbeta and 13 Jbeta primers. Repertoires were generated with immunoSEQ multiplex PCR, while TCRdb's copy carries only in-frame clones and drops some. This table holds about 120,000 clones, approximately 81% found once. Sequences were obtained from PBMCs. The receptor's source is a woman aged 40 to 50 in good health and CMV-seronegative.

The DNA of the CDR3 is TGTGCCAGCTCACCTATTACAACCGGGACAGGGAGGGAGCAGTACTTC. This encodes CASSPITTGTGREQYF. The rearrangement links TRBV18 to TRBJ2-7; 9 bases line up with TRBD1. V was clipped by 3 bases and J by 7 bases; unmatched bases: 13. The germline V gene has CDR1 KGHSH and CDR2 LQKENI. The CDR3 is made up of 16 amino acids.